These 21 T cell receptor beta chains originate from one sample sequenced in a study of cytomegalovirus exposure and HLA in healthy donors. The PCR ran on 60 Vbeta and 13 Jbeta primers. TCRdb keeps only in-frame clones here, not all; method: immunoSEQ multiplex PCR. The data show 120,000 to 150,000 clones, with about 72% seen just once and approximately 4.3% held by the top ten. The sequenced sample was PBMCs. Receptors were obtained from a man between 60 and 75 years old in good health and CMV-seronegative.

The chain carries TRBV30 and TRBJ2-7; the match to TRBD1 covers 7 bases. Trimming cost V 5 bases and J 0 bases; bases outside gene matches: 1. The CDR3 is 12 amino acids. Germline V lookup: CDR1 GTSNPN, CDR2 SVGIG (reference sequence). CDR3 sequence: CAWGDSSYEQYF. The DNA for the CDR3 is TGTGCCTGGGGGGACAGCTCCTACGAGCAGTACTTC.

The chain uses TRBV5-1 and TRBJ2-7; D may be TRBD1 (6 bases). The germline V and J ends were trimmed by 0 bases and 2 bases, with 15 bases remaining between them. The CDR3 loop spans 16 amino acids. In germline, CDR1 is SGHRS, CDR2 YFSETQ. CDR3 region: CASSLATGLTTYEQYF. DNA of the CDR3: TGCGCCAGCAGCTTGGCGACAGGTCTTACCACCTACGAGCAGTACTTC.

This chain uses TRBV13 with TRBJ2-1; no reliable D call. The CDR3 contains 13 residues. V was trimmed by 5 bases and J by 9 bases, leaving 14 bases between them. Per the germline V gene, CDR1 is PRHDT and CDR2 is FYEKMQ (reference sequence). The CDR3 protein is CASSEIPESEQFF. In DNA, the CDR3 is TGTGCCAGCAGCGAAATACCGGAGAGTGAGCAGTTCTTC.

The table lists this clone with a few counts. This chain joins TRBV29-1 and TRBJ2-7, with D possibly being TRBD1 (5 bases). Germline V gene lookup returns CDR1 SQVTM and CDR2 ANQGSEA. Trimming took 8 bases from V and 1 from J, leaving 15 bases between them. CDR3 length: 13 residues. The CDR3 bases are TGCAGCATCGGACAAGTGGGTTCCTACGAGCAGTACTTC. Encoded protein: CSIGQVGSYEQYF.

The J gene is TRBJ2-1, the V gene TRBV10-2; D not resolved. Trimming removed 3 bases at V and 10 bases at J, with 10 bases between. Germline V gene data show CDR1 as WSHSY and CDR2 as SAAADI. The CDR3 runs 12 residues. The CDR3 sequence: CASSEYFSEQFF. The CDR3 DNA reads as TGCGCCAGCAGTGAATACTTTTCCGAGCAGTTCTTC.

The chain joins TRBV5-1 to TRBJ2-7; TRBD2 aligns across 8 bases. CDR3 size: 14 residues. The J segment lost 4 bases and the V segment lost 0 bases, leaving 3 bases of the junction unmatched. The germline CDR1 and CDR2 sequences are SGHRS and YFSETQ. CDR3 amino acids: CASSLAGRAYEQYF. CDR3 DNA: TGCGCCAGCAGCTTGGCCGGGAGGGCTTACGAGCAGTACTTC.

This sequence joins TRBV28 and TRBJ1-6; D unresolved. CDR3 length: 15 amino acids. Germline CDR1 reads MDHEN; CDR2 reads SYDVKM. V lost 3 bases and J lost 2, with 8 bases in between. CDR3 sequence: CASSFEGTYNSPLHF. The CDR3 region has the DNA TGTGCCAGCAGTTTTGAGGGCACCTATAATTCACCCCTCCACTTT.

This chain uses TRBV7-9 with TRBJ2-3; D remains ambiguous. V was pared by 8 bases and J by 5 bases, with 14 bases between. The CDR3 extends over 13 amino acids. The germline V gene has CDR1 SEHNR and CDR2 FQNEAQ (reference sequence). The CDR3 sequence: CASGVLTEDTQYF. DNA for the CDR3: TGTGCCAGCGGAGTCTTGACTGAAGATACGCAGTATTTT.

This clone was detected only once. The gene calls are TRBV6-5 and TRBJ2-3; D perhaps matches TRBD2 (6 bases). The CDR3 length is 16 residues. V lost 4 bases and J 3 bases, leaving 17 bases between the germline ends. CDR1 is MNHEY and CDR2 is SVGAGI in the germline V gene. Written as DNA, the CDR3 is TGTGCCAGCAGTTCCCCCCTCCGGGAGTTGACAGATACGCAGTATTTT. Protein sequence: CASSSPLRELTDTQYF.

The V gene is TRBV7-7, the J gene TRBJ2-5; D might be TRBD1 (7 bases). The germline V gene has CDR1 SSHAT and CDR2 FNYEAQ (reference sequence). The CDR3 sequence is 13 residues long. Trimming shortened V by 1 base and J by 7 bases, and 10 bases separated the two germline ends. The CDR3 loop is CASSLDRGGTQYF. CDR3 bases: TGTGCCAGCAGCTTAGACAGGGGAGGGACCCAGTACTTC.

This clone was found once. The chain links TRBV29-1 to TRBJ2-3; D ambiguous. V lost 6 bases, J lost 3 bases, and 16 bases lay in between. The CDR3 is 14 amino acids. Per the germline V gene, CDR1 is SQVTM and CDR2 is ANQGSEA. The CDR3 region is CSVSNSGSTDTQYF. The DNA for the CDR3 is TGCAGCGTCTCCAACTCAGGATCTACAGATACGCAGTATTTT.

The V gene is TRBV6-5, the J gene TRBJ2-1, with D possibly being TRBD2 (5 bases). Trimming pared 1 base from V and 9 bases from J, leaving 10 bases between. The germline gives CDR1 MNHEY, CDR2 SVGAGI. The CDR3 loop spans 13 amino acids. The CDR3 region is CASSYLQEVEQFF. The CDR3 DNA reads TGTGCCAGCAGTTACTTGCAGGAGGTTGAGCAGTTCTTC.

The V call is TRBV27, the J call TRBJ1-5; 8 nucleotides line up with TRBD1. Trimming took 5 bases from V and 7 from J; bases not matched to a gene: 7. Germline CDR1 and CDR2: MNHEY and SMNVEV (reference sequence). The CDR3 is 14 residues long. In DNA, the CDR3 is TGTGCCAGCAGTACTATTACAGGGGGACAGCCCCAGCATTTT. It encodes CASSTITGGQPQHF.

The rearrangement uses TRBV27 and TRBJ2-5; D unclear. V was cut by 5 bases and J by 4 bases, with 8 bases left in between. The CDR3 totals 12 residues. Germline V gene sequence: CDR1 MNHEY, CDR2 SMNVEV (reference sequence). CDR3 sequence reads: CASSPLGETQYF. CDR3 coding DNA: TGTGCCAGCAGTCCCCTCGGAGAGACCCAGTACTTC.

The chain joins TRBV6-6 to TRBJ1-1, with D tentatively TRBD1 (5 bases). Trimming cost V 6 bases and J 9 bases, with 11 bases left between them. The CDR3 runs 11 residues. Germline V lookup: CDR1 MNHNY, CDR2 SVGAGI (reference sequence). The CDR3 sequence: CASSRDSQAFF. CDR3 bases: TGTGCCAGCAGCCGAGACAGCCAAGCTTTCTTT.

The chain links TRBV27 to TRBJ2-3; 10 bases are a match to TRBD2. This CDR3 has 16 amino acids. Per germline, CDR1 MNHEY and CDR2 SMNVEV (reference sequence). The V gene end was trimmed by 1 base and the J gene end by 3 bases; junction bases not matched to a gene: 4. CDR3 coding DNA: TGTGCCAGCAGTTTATTAGCGGGAGGTTCGACAGATACGCAGTATTTT. This gives the protein CASSLLAGGSTDTQYF.

The V call is TRBV11-2, the J call TRBJ2-7, with D possibly TRBD2 on 5 matching bases. Trimming took off 1 base at V and 3 bases at J, with 10 bases between the two ends. Germline V gives CDR1 SGHAT, CDR2 FQNNGV. The CDR3 consists of 14 residues. For the CDR3, the DNA is TGTGCCAGCAGCTTAGGCGGGCGAGTCTACGAGCAGTACTTC. This codes for CASSLGGRVYEQYF.

The CDR3 protein is CASSLDRGYEQYF. Here the CDR3 DNA reads TGTGCCAGTAGCCTTGACAGGGGCTACGAGCAGTACTTC. The J gene is TRBJ2-7, the V gene TRBV19; 8 bases align to TRBD1. Trimming at V came to 6 bases and at J to 3 bases, leaving 4 bases not matched to a gene. The CDR3 length is 13 residues. Germline V CDR1 and CDR2: LNHDA, SQIVND (reference sequence).

The chain uses TRBV9 and TRBJ2-2, with a possible D match to TRBD2 (7 bases). CDR1 is SGDLS, CDR2 YYNGEE, per germline. V lost 4 bases, J lost 5 bases, and 18 bases lay in between. The CDR3 is made up of 16 amino acids. The CDR3 DNA reads as TGTGCCAGCAGCCCACTAAGGGGGGGAGAGACCGGGGAGCTGTTTTTT. Protein sequence: CASSPLRGGETGELFF.

A few counts support this clone. This rearrangement joins TRBV30 to TRBJ2-4, with TRBD1 as a possible D gene (6 bases). The V and J ends lost 2 bases and 2 bases respectively, with 7 bases between them. CDR1 is GTSNPN, CDR2 SVGIG, per germline (reference sequence). The CDR3 has 13 residues. CDR3 DNA sequence: TGTGCCTGGAGTTGGGACACCAAAAACATTCAGTACTTC. Translation gives CAWSWDTKNIQYF. Together with reference TRBV30 and TRBJ2-4, the CDR3 gives the full variable domain: SQTIHQWPATLVQPVGSPLSLECTVEGTSNPNLYWYRQAAGRGLQLLFYSVGIGQISSEVPQNLSASRPQDRQFILSSKKLLLSDSGFYLCAWSWDTKNIQYFGAGTRLSVL.

This clone was seen only once. This chain uses TRBV4-3 with TRBJ2-5; D is undetermined. The CDR3 spans 13 residues. Between the trimmed V and J ends, which lost 1 base and 8 bases, there was a span of 11 bases. The germline gives CDR1 LGHNA, CDR2 YSLEER. This chain's CDR3 is CASSQVRPGTQYF. The CDR3 DNA reads TGCGCCAGCAGCCAAGTCCGTCCCGGTACCCAGTACTTC.